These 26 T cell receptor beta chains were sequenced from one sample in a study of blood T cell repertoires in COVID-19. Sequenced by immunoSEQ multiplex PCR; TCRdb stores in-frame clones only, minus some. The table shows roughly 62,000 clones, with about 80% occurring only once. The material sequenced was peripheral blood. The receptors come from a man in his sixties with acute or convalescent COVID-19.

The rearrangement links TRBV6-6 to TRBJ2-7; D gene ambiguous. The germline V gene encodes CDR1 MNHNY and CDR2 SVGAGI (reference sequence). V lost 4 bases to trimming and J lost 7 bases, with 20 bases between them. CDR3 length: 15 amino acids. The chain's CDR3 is CASSSNSFDSGEQYF. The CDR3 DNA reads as TGTGCCAGCAGTTCGAACTCCTTCGACTCGGGTGAGCAGTACTTC.

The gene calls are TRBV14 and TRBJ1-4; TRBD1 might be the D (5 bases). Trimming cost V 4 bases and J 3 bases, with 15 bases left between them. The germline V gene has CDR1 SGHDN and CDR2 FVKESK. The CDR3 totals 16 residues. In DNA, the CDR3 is TGTGCCAGCAGCCTGGTAACAGGCCTTTCTAATGAAAAACTGTTTTTT. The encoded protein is CASSLVTGLSNEKLFF.

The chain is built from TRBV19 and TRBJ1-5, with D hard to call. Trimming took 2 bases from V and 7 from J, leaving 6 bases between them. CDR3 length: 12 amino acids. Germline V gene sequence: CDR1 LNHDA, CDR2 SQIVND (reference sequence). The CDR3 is CASSIPGQPQHF. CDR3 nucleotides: TGTGCCAGTAGTATACCCGGGCAGCCCCAGCATTTT.

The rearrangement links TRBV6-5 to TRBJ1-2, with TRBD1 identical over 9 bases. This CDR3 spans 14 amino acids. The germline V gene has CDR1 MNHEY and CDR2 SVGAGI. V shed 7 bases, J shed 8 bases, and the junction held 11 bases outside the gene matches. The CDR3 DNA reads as TGTGCCAGCATCCCAAGGAGACAGGGGGAAGGCTACACCTTC. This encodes CASIPRRQGEGYTF.

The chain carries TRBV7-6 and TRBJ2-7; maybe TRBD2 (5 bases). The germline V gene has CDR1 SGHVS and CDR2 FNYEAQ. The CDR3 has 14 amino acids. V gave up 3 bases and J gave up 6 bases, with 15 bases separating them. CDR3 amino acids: CASSLPTGSGEQYF. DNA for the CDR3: TGTGCCAGCAGCTTGCCGACGGGGAGCGGCGAGCAGTACTTC.

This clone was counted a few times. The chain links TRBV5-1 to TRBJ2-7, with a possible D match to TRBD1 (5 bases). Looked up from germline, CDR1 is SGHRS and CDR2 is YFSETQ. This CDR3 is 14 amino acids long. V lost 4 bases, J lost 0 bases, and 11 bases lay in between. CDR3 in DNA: TGCGCCAGCAGCATACTGACAGACTCCTACGAGCAGTACTTC. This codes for CASSILTDSYEQYF.

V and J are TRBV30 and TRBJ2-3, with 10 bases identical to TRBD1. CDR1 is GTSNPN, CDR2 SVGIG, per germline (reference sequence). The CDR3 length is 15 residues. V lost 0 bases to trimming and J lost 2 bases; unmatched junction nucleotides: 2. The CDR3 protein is CAWSVGTGATDTQYF. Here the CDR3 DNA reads TGTGCCTGGAGTGTTGGGACAGGGGCCACAGATACGCAGTATTTT. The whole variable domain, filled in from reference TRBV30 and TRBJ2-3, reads SQTIHQWPATLVQPVGSPLSLECTVEGTSNPNLYWYRQAAGRGLQLLFYSVGIGQISSEVPQNLSASRPQDRQFILSSKKLLLSDSGFYLCAWSVGTGATDTQYFGPGTRLTVL.

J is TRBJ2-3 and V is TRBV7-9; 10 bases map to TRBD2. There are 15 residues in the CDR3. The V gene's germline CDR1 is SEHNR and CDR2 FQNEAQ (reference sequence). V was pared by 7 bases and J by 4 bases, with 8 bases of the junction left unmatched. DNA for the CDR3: TGTGCCAGCACCTTCCTAGCGGGGGCCCCAGATACGCAGTATTTT. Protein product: CASTFLAGAPDTQYF.

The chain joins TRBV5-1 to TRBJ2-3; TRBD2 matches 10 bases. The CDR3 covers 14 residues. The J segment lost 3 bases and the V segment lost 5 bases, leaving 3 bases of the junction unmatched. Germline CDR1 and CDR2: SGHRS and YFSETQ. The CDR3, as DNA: TGCGCCAGCAGTTTACTAGCGGGGACAGATACGCAGTATTTT. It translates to CASSLLAGTDTQYF.

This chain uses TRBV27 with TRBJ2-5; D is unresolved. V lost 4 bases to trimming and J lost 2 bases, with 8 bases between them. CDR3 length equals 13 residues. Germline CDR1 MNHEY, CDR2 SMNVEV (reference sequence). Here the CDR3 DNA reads TGTGCCAGCAGTTCCGACTTTCAAGAGACCCAGTACTTC. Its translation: CASSSDFQETQYF.

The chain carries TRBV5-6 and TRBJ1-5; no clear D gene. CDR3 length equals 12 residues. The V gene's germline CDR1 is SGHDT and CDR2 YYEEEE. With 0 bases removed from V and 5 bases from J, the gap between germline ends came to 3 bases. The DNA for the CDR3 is TGTGCCAGCAGCTTGGTAGATCAGCCCCAGCATTTT. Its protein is CASSLVDQPQHF.

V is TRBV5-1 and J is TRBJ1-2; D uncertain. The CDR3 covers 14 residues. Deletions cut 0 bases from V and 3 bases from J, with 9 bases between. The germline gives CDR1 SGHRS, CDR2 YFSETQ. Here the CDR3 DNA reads TGCGCCAGCAGCTTGGGAGCTTCGGACTATGGCTACACCTTC. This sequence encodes CASSLGASDYGYTF.

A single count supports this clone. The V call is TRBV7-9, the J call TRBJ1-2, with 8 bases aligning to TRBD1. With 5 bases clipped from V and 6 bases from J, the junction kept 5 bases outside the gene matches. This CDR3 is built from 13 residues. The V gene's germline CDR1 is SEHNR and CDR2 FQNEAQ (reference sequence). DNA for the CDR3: TGTGCCAGCAGCCCGACAGGGGATCATGGCTACACCTTC. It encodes CASSPTGDHGYTF.

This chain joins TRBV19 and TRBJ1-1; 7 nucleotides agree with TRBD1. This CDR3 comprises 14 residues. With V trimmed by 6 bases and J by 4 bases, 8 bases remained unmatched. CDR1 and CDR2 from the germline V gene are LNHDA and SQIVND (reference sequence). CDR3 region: CASRGTEGATEAFF. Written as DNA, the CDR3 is TGTGCCAGTAGGGGGACAGAGGGGGCCACTGAAGCTTTCTTT.

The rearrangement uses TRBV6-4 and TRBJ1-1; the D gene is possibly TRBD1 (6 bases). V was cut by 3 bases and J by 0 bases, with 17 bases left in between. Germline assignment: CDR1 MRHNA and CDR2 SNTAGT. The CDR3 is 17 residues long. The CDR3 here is CASSENRGAGVNTEAFF. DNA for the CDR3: TGTGCCAGCAGTGAAAATCGGGGCGCAGGGGTGAACACTGAAGCTTTCTTT.

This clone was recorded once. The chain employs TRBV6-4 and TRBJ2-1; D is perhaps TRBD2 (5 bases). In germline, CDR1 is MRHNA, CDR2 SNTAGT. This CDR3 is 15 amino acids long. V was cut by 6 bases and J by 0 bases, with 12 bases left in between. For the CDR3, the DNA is TGTGCCAGCAGGCCAACGGGAACCTCCTACAATGAGCAGTTCTTC. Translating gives CASRPTGTSYNEQFF.

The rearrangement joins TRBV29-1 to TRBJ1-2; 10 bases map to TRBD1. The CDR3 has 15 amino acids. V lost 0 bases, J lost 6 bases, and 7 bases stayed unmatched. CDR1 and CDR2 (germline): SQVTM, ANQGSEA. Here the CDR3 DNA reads TGCAGCGTTGAAGATCGCGGGGGACAGGGGAATGGCTACACCTTC. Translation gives CSVEDRGGQGNGYTF.

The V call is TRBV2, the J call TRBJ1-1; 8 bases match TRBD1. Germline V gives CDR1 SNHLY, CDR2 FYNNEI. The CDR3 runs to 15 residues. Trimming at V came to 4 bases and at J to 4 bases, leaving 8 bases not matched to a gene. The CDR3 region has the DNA TGTGCCAGCAGTGGGCAACAGGGGGTTGTCACTGAAGCTTTCTTT. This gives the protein CASSGQQGVVTEAFF.

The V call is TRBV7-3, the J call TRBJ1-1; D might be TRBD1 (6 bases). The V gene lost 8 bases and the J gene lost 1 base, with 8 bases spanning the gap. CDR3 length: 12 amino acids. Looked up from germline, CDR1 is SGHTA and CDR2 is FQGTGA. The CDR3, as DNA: TGTGCCAGCCGAGGGGGGAACACTGAAGCTTTCTTT. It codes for CASRGGNTEAFF.

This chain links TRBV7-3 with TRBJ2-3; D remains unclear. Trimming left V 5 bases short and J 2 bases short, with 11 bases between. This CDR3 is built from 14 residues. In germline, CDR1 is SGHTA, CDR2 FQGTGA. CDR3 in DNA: TGTGCCAGCAGCCCAGTCGGGTCCACAGATACGCAGTATTTT. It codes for CASSPVGSTDTQYF.

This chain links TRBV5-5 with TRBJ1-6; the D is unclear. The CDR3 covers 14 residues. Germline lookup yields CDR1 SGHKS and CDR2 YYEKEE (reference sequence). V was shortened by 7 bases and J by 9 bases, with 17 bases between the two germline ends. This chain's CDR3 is CASSGVVGPSPLHF. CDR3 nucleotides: TGTGCCAGCTCCGGGGTTGTCGGGCCTTCACCCCTCCACTTT.

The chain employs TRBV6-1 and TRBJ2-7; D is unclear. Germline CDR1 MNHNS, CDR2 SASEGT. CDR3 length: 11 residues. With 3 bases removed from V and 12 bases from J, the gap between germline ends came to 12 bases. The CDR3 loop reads CASSDFRGRYF. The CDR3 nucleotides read TGTGCCAGCAGTGATTTTAGAGGAAGGTACTTC.

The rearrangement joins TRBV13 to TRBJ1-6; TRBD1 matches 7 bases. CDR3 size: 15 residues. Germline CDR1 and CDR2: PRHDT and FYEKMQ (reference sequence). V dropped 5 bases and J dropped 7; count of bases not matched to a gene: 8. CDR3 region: CASSPPTGTNSPLHF. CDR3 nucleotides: TGTGCCAGCAGCCCCCCGACAGGGACCAATTCACCCCTCCACTTT.

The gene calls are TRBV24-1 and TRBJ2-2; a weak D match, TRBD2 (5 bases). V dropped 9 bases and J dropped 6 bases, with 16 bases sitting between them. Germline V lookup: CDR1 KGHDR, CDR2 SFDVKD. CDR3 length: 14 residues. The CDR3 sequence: CATRPGSGAGELFF. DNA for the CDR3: TGTGCCACCCGCCCGGGAAGTGGGGCCGGGGAGCTGTTTTTT.

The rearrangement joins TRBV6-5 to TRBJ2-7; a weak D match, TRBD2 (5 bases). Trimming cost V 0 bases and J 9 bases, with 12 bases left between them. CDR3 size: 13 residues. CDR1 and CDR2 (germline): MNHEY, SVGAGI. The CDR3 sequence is CASSYSILAGQYF. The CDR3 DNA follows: TGTGCCAGCAGTTACTCTATCCTGGCGGGGCAGTACTTC.

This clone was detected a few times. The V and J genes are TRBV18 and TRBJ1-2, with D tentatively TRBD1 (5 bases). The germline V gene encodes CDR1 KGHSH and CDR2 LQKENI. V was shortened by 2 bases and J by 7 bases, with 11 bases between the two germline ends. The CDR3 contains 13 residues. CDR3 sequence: CASSPGTPGGYTF. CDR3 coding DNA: TGTGCCAGCTCACCAGGGACTCCTGGTGGCTACACCTTC.